This T cell receptor beta chain derives from a study of human T cells and chemical hapten exposure (dated by TCRdb to the early 2020s). Background on the whole study: For sensitization, 2% DPC in acetone was applied to a roughly 2 cm by roughly 2 cm area of upper inner arm skin. Throughout the roughly 23-week study period, patients were also given weekly therapeutic DPC doses on the scalp. Patch testing was done on the upper back using Finn chambers containing 0.01% DPC, and results were scored after 6 days according to International Contact Dermatitis Research Group standards. Alopecia areata with under or over 50% scalp involvement, alopecia totalis and alopecia universalis were represented in the patient cohort, which was mostly female. Libraries were pooled for sequencing, and per-sample TCR yields varied mainly because of small differences in library volumes within the pool. This study followed changes in the peripheral blood TCR repertoire in vivo during primary and secondary sensitization of alopecia patients to the hapten diphenylcyclopropenone (DPC). Blood was sampled from patients pre-sensitization (week 0) and at 2, 6 and about 24 weeks after DPC sensitization. Blood for TCR sequencing was provided by twenty-nine alopecia patients at one to four time points (pre-sensitization, 2, 6 and 24 weeks). What the research found in general, with its limitations: Expanded TCRs formed significantly more large CDR3 similarity clusters than pre-sensitization or healthy control sets, consistent with antigen-driven responses. Patch test score correlated positively with the number of PT1 expanded TCRs, reaching significance at thresholds 8, 16 and 32 but not at 4. After repeated subsampling, the strength of the expansion versus patch-test correlation and the threshold at which it became significant changed. All patients had alopecia, a presumed autoimmune disease, so their immune response might differ from that of healthy individuals. DPC sensitization did not change how many TCRs were above 1 in 1000 frequency, and no evidence was found of alterations in global repertoire structure.

Unmatched junction bases come to 3, with V trimmed by 9 bases and J by 0 bases. As encoded in the germline V gene, CDR1 is KGHDR while CDR2 is SFDVKD. The CDR3 starts with the cysteine, ends with the phenylalanine, and has 13 residues. Of all the DNA, just the CDR3 is kept, 39 bases in frame from base 1. The meaning of the sample's time point label: patch test 1, 2 weeks after DPC sensitization. According to the study, the label for this sample's treatment or condition signals: therapeutic diphenylcyclopropenone sensitization with weekly scalp DPC. At each patch-test visit, blood was drawn before the patch test was applied. Eligible patients were aged 18 to 70, diagnosed with alopecia, deemed suitable for DPC therapy, and excluded if pregnant. Unfractionated whole blood was collected in Tempus Blood RNA tubes, and total RNA was extracted from that blood. This clonotype was detected only a few times. Its antigen target is currently unknown. Within one base of it there is no much larger clone, and no base qualities were kept.

Library method: RACE. The sequencing machine was a NextSeq 500. Library preparation attached unique molecular identifiers to individual cDNA molecules for quantitative, reproducible TCR counting. From each blood RNA sample, both TCR alpha and TCR beta chains were sequenced. From the authors' description of their analysis: A median of roughly 100,000 TCRs per sample was observed, with a range of about 20,000 to 700,000. V, J and CDR3 annotation of the TCR reads was carried out using the Decombinator software suite. To make PS versus PT1 abundance plots, every sample was subsampled to the same number of TCRs (28,000). TCRs were defined as expanded if absent before sensitization and observed at least eight times at the 2-week time point. The raw public data were reprocessed by TCRdb itself: fastp quality trimming at Q25, MiXCR clonotype calling, in-frame beta chains only. Records with the same CDR3 protein are collapsed into one entry carrying the most frequent genes and DNA. These V and J calls are TCRdb output, not the study's own analysis. The sample yields fewer than 400,000 distinct CDR3 sequences; roughly 6.9% were counted once. 8% to 9% of the sample comes from the top ten.

The receptor chain draws on TRBV24-1 and TRBJ1-1; 7 nucleotides in the junction match TRBD1. The TCR originated in a woman younger than 30 with alopecia areata. Some clones in this sample may be carry-over from other donors' samples. The source material was whole blood, sampled in connection with sensitization to the hapten diphenylcyclopropenone (DPC). The CDR3 is CATVDRMNTEAFF. Here is the DNA: TGTGCCACCGTGGACAGGATGAACACTGAAGCTTTCTTT.